This T cell receptor (beta chain) was observed in a study of blood T cell repertoires in COVID-19 (TCRdb year 2020). Study-wide context: Samples from collaborators originated in the United States, Italy and Spain and spanned both the acute and convalescent phases of COVID-19. Subjects who had been exposed to COVID-19, were actively infected with it, or had recovered from it provided the deeply sampled blood TCRbeta repertoires that made up the dataset. The material from the prospective study consisted of cDNA or gDNA derived from T cells, B-cell-depleted T cells, or PBMCs. Where available, HLA class I and class II types were obtained from metadata supplied by the sample provider rather than from assay-based typing. The repertoires were released in a freely available public database intended as a resource for research on the immune response to SARS-CoV-2. A de-identified subject ID, COVID-19 status, age in years and sex were almost always included in the sample metadata. The samples were drawn from two sources: the first 160 participants of the ongoing ImmuneRACE study, and approximately 1,300 subjects contributed by 6 global collaborators. General conclusions and limits of the study: The quantity of clinical and demographic metadata differed by source and by participant and was supplied without curation.

Each collaborating institution followed its own protocols to collect whole blood in K2EDTA tubes. For TCRbeta analysis, collaborator samples were shipped as frozen whole blood, as isolated PBMCs, or as DNA extracted from either sample type. The CDR3 holds 16 amino acids from the cysteine to the phenylalanine. Left in the record is the CDR3 DNA by itself, 48 bases read in frame from the first base. The junction shows trimming of 3 bases on V and 2 bases on J, and the gene matches do not reach 5 bases of it. CDR1 and CDR2 (SGHAT, FQNNGV) derive from the germline V gene. For this clone: The specificity of this receptor is unknown. No base quality values were provided; no much bigger clone lies one nucleotide off.

The immunoSEQ Assay, a bias-controlled multiplex PCR, was used to amplify TCRbeta CDR3 regions from genomic DNA. The authors' analysis ran thus. The number of nucleated cells in each sample was estimated from the amplification of reference gene primers within the assay. Sequence reads were collapsed and filtered to measure the absolute abundance of every unique TCRbeta CDR3 rearrangement. For each sample, productive Simpson clonality was calculated by taking the square root of Simpson's diversity index across productive rearrangements. The source is immuneACCESS, and TCRdb retained only in-frame sequences with V and J called. Part of the clones is not carried over; for the studies checked, unresolved V genes explain less than half of this, and the remainder is unexplained. D and trimming come from the DNA, and the V and J calls and clone size come from that table. The sample has approximately 120,000 clones on record, 81% of them singletons. Less than 11% of the sample is taken by the ten largest.

This TCR was sampled from a human donor in a cohort sampled during active COVID-19. The chain couples TRBV11-2 to TRBJ2-4; TRBD2 lines up with 9 middle nucleotides. Input material: peripheral blood. The CDR3 region reads CASSFSTSGTKNIQYF. The nucleotides are TGTGCCAGCAGCTTTTCGACTAGCGGTACCAAAAACATTCAGTACTTC.